These 10 T cell receptor beta chains originate from one sample sequenced in a study of T cell responses to AZD1222 COVID-19 vaccine. TCRdb's copy holds only in-frame clones and misses some; the assay was immunoSEQ multiplex PCR. The sample lists 100,000 to 150,000 clones, around 92% occurring once. Here the sequenced sample was peripheral blood, taken on day 0 of AZD1222 vaccination. These receptor sequences come from an adult in good health.

The V call is TRBV9, the J call TRBJ1-1; D is undetermined. With 0 bases removed from V and 0 bases from J, the gap between germline ends came to 3 bases. The CDR3 loop spans 13 amino acids. Germline loops: CDR1 SGDLS, CDR2 YYNGEE. The CDR3 protein is CASSVEMNTEAFF. The CDR3 bases are TGTGCCAGCAGCGTAGAGATGAACACTGAAGCTTTCTTT.

In this sample, this clone turned up once. V is TRBV3-1 (or the pseudogene TRBV3-2) and J is TRBJ1-2; D gene ambiguous. Deletions cut 3 bases from V and 0 bases from J, with 14 bases between. Per the germline V gene, CDR1 is LGHDT and CDR2 is YNNKEL (reference sequence). The CDR3 runs to 16 residues. CDR3 nucleotides: TGTGCCAGCAGCCACCCAGGTTCGGTTCCTAACTATGGCTACACCTTC. Protein: CASSHPGSVPNYGYTF.

The V and J genes are TRBV5-1 and TRBJ1-1, with 8 bases lining up with TRBD1. Trimming took 0 bases from V and 5 from J; bases not matched to a gene: 21. The CDR3 length is 20 residues. Germline CDR1 and CDR2: SGHRS and YFSETQ. The CDR3 sequence: CASSLVYDAKPRGRGTEAFF. Written as DNA, the CDR3 is TGCGCCAGCAGCTTGGTTTACGACGCTAAACCCAGGGGGCGAGGGACTGAAGCTTTCTTT.

This clone has just one count. The chain couples TRBV9 to TRBJ2-1, with 11 bases that match TRBD2. V lost 3 bases to trimming and J lost 2 bases; unmatched junction nucleotides: 4. The CDR3 is made up of 16 amino acids. Germline values: CDR1 SGDLS, CDR2 YYNGEE. DNA of the CDR3: TGTGCCAGCAGCGCCCTAGCGGGAGGTACCTACAATGAGCAGTTCTTC. Residues: CASSALAGGTYNEQFF.

V is TRBV9 and J is TRBJ2-1; TRBD2 agrees at 9 bases. CDR1 and CDR2 from the germline V gene are SGDLS and YYNGEE. Trimming cost V 0 bases and J 8 bases; bases outside gene matches: 15. The CDR3 is 18 residues long. CDR3 loop: CASSVEGVAGEGTDEQFF. For the CDR3, the DNA is TGTGCCAGCAGCGTAGAAGGGGTAGCGGGAGAAGGGACGGATGAGCAGTTCTTC.

This rearrangement joins TRBV12-5 to TRBJ1-1, with D possibly being TRBD1 (5 bases). The germline CDR1 and CDR2 sequences are LGHNT and FRNRAP. Trimming left V 3 bases short and J 5 bases short, with 13 bases between. This CDR3 has 14 amino acids. The CDR3 DNA is TGTGCTAGTGGTTTCGGTCGGGGACGAACTGAAGCTTTCTTT. Translated: CASGFGRGRTEAFF.

This clone was seen more than once but under ten times. This rearrangement joins TRBV28 to TRBJ2-6, with TRBD1 matching over 7 bases. Unmatched junction bases numbered 5, after V lost 2 bases and J lost 1 base. Germline loops: CDR1 MDHEN, CDR2 SYDVKM. CDR3 length: 17 residues. The DNA of the CDR3 is TGTGCCAGCAGTTTAGGCAGGGGGTGGTCTGGGGCCAACGTCCTGACTTTC. Its translation is CASSLGRGWSGANVLTF.

The rearrangement uses TRBV9 and TRBJ2-7; 9 positions match TRBD2. This CDR3 comprises 14 residues. J lost 0 bases, V lost 3 bases, and 1 base had no gene match. Germline lookup yields CDR1 SGDLS and CDR2 YYNGEE. The CDR3 nucleotides are TGTGCCAGCAGCGCTAGCGGGATCTCCTACGAGCAGTACTTC. This sequence encodes CASSASGISYEQYF.

This chain uses TRBV5-8 with TRBJ2-7, with D perhaps TRBD1 or TRBD2 (5 bases each). This CDR3 comprises 14 residues. The germline V gene has CDR1 SGHTS and CDR2 YDEGEE. Trimming removed 5 bases at V and 0 bases at J, with 12 bases between. The CDR3 DNA sequence: TGTGCCAGCAGTCTCACGGGACCCTCCTACGAGCAGTACTTC. This sequence encodes CASSLTGPSYEQYF.

This chain links TRBV21-1 with TRBJ1-5; no DNA check was done on the table's D call, TRBD1. TRBV21-1 is an annotated pseudogene. This CDR3 has 19 amino acids. The DNA of the CDR3 is TGTGCCAGCAGCAAACTCGGACAGGAGGTGGTTTATAGCAATCAGCCCCAGCATTTT. Translating it yields CASSKLGQEVVYSNQPQHF.